The 3 T cell receptor beta chains below come from one sample, sequenced in a study of blood T cell repertoires in COVID-19. TCRdb's table, derived via immunoSEQ multiplex PCR, lists solely in-frame clones and lacks some. The table lists 92,000 or so clones, around 72% of them singletons. The sample consisted of peripheral blood. Receptors originate from an elderly woman with acute or convalescent COVID-19.

This sequence joins TRBV30 and TRBJ1-3; 7 bases agree with TRBD1. This CDR3 contains 16 residues. Per germline, CDR1 GTSNPN and CDR2 SVGIG (reference sequence). V lost 3 bases to trimming and J lost 2 bases; unmatched junction nucleotides: 10. As DNA, the CDR3 is TGTGCCTGGAGCTGGGACAGTAAAGACCCTGGAAACACCATATATTTT. This codes for CAWSWDSKDPGNTIYF. The full variable domain, rest sourced from reference TRBV30 and TRBJ1-3, is SQTIHQWPATLVQPVGSPLSLECTVEGTSNPNLYWYRQAAGRGLQLLFYSVGIGQISSEVPQNLSASRPQDRQFILSSKKLLLSDSGFYLCAWSWDSKDPGNTIYFGEGSWLTVV.

The chain joins TRBV5-1 to TRBJ2-1; D is unresolved. Deletions cut 4 bases from V and 9 bases from J, with 17 bases between. Germline assignment: CDR1 SGHRS and CDR2 YFSETQ. The CDR3 extends over 14 amino acids. CDR3 residues: CASSPNVGASEQFF. CDR3 in DNA: TGCGCCAGCAGCCCCAACGTGGGCGCCAGTGAGCAGTTCTTC.

In this sample, this clone turned up once. The rearrangement links TRBV28 to TRBJ1-4; 10 bases are a match to TRBD1. This CDR3 contains 15 residues. Unmatched junction bases numbered 6, after V lost 6 bases and J lost 5 bases. Germline V gene lookup returns CDR1 MDHEN and CDR2 SYDVKM. The CDR3 loop is CASSHGGQGNEKLFF. DNA of the CDR3: TGTGCCAGCAGCCACGGGGGACAGGGGAATGAAAAACTGTTTTTT. Based on the CDR3 plus reference TRBV28 and TRBJ1-4, the full variable domain is DVKVTQSSRYLVKRTGEKVFLECVQDMDHENMFWYRQDPGLGLRLIYFSYDVKMKEKGDIPEGYSVSREKKERFSLILESASTNQTSMYLCASSHGGQGNEKLFFGSGTQLSVL.